These 24 T cell receptor beta chains were all obtained from the same sample, sequenced in a study of cytomegalovirus exposure and HLA in healthy donors. Profiled with immunoSEQ multiplex PCR; TCRdb holds only in-frame clones, not every one. The sample lists 65,000 to 80,000 clones; around 94% were seen once. Sequencing was carried out using PBMCs. These receptors originate from a woman younger than 35 in good health and CMV-seropositive.

This rearrangement joins TRBV5-1 to TRBJ2-3, with unresolved D. The germline gives CDR1 SGHRS, CDR2 YFSETQ. The CDR3 loop spans 12 amino acids. V lost 0 bases to trimming and J lost 4 bases, with 3 bases between them. In DNA form, the CDR3 reads TGCGCCAGCAGCTTGGTCTCAGATACGCAGTATTTT. It encodes CASSLVSDTQYF.

The chain uses TRBV5-6 and TRBJ2-5; D not certain. CDR1 and CDR2 from the germline V gene are SGHDT and YYEEEE. The length of the CDR3 is 11 residues. The ends were cut back, 0 bases at V and 6 bases at J, with 3 bases in the middle. CDR3 residues: CASSLAQTQYF. For the CDR3, the DNA is TGTGCCAGCAGCTTGGCTCAGACCCAGTACTTC.

The chain couples TRBV4-2 to TRBJ2-3; TRBD2 matches 8 bases. The V segment lost 6 bases and the J segment 3 bases; nucleotides outside the gene matches: 5. CDR1 is LGHNA, CDR2 YNFKEQ, per germline. The CDR3 loop spans 14 amino acids. For the CDR3, the DNA is TGTGCCAGCAGGAATAGCGGGGAGACAGATACGCAGTATTTT. Translating gives CASRNSGETDTQYF.

V is TRBV9 and J is TRBJ2-2, with 8 nucleotides matching TRBD1. Germline V CDR1 and CDR2: SGDLS, YYNGEE. Losses at the gene ends were 0 bases for V and 9 bases for J; bases not matched to a gene: 10. The CDR3 extends over 16 amino acids. CDR3 bases: TGTGCCAGCAGCGTAGCGGACAGGGTCGTCCCCCGGGAGCTGTTTTTT. Translating gives CASSVADRVVPRELFF. The variable domain in full, with the rest retrieved from reference TRBV9 and TRBJ2-2, is DSGVTQTPKHLITATGQRVTLRCSPRSGDLSVYWYQQSLDQGLQFLIQYYNGEERAKGNILERFSAQQFPDLHSELNLSSLELGDSALYFCASSVADRVVPRELFFGEGSRLTVL.

This chain connects TRBV6-1 to TRBJ2-3; tentative D call: TRBD1 (5 bases). CDR1 is MNHNS, CDR2 SASEGT, per germline. The CDR3 has 12 residues. V gave up 4 bases and J gave up 3 bases, with 5 bases separating them. CDR3 sequence (DNA): TGTGCCAGCAGTGGACAGACAGATACGCAGTATTTT. Encoded protein: CASSGQTDTQYF.

This clone was picked up one time. The chain joins TRBV9 to TRBJ2-5; D possibly corresponds to TRBD2 (5 bases). Trimming took 4 bases from V and 5 from J, leaving 21 bases between them. The CDR3 has 16 amino acids. Germline V gene data show CDR1 as SGDLS and CDR2 as YYNGEE. The DNA of the CDR3 is TGTGCCAGCAGCCCCTTTTCCGTTGCGGGTATGGAGACCCAGTACTTC. This translates into CASSPFSVAGMETQYF.

The chain couples TRBV9 to TRBJ2-1; D possibly corresponds to TRBD2 (5 bases). The ends were cut back, 2 bases at V and 7 bases at J, with 16 bases in the middle. The germline V gene has CDR1 SGDLS and CDR2 YYNGEE. The CDR3 consists of 15 residues. CDR3: CASSVRNGMGNEQFF. CDR3 nucleotides: TGTGCCAGCAGCGTCAGGAACGGGATGGGGAATGAGCAGTTCTTC.

The chain joins TRBV7-9 to TRBJ2-3, with 10 bases matching TRBD1. Looked up from germline, CDR1 is SEHNR and CDR2 is FQNEAQ (reference sequence). V shed 3 bases, J shed 10 bases, and the junction held 10 bases outside the gene matches. The CDR3 has 15 amino acids. The CDR3 is CASSFRDRGPGAQYF. DNA of the CDR3: TGTGCCAGCAGCTTCCGGGACAGGGGACCTGGGGCGCAGTATTTT.

CDR3 coding DNA: TGTGCCAGCAGTCGACGACTAGCGGGAGAAACCGGGGAGCTGTTTTTT. Its protein is CASSRRLAGETGELFF. The rearrangement joins TRBV2 to TRBJ2-2; 12 nucleotides agree with TRBD2. The CDR3 is made up of 16 amino acids. Trimming at V came to 5 bases and at J to 5 bases, leaving 6 bases not matched to a gene. Germline V gives CDR1 SNHLY, CDR2 FYNNEI.

The rearrangement joins TRBV7-2 to TRBJ2-1, with 7 nucleotides matching TRBD1. The V gene end was trimmed by 1 base and the J gene end by 2 bases; junction bases not matched to a gene: 2. This CDR3 has 15 amino acids. Germline CDR1 is SGHTA and CDR2 is FQGNSA. CDR3: CASSLGQGPYNEQFF. The CDR3 coding sequence is TGTGCCAGCAGCTTAGGACAGGGCCCCTACAATGAGCAGTTCTTC.

The gene calls are TRBV13 and TRBJ1-3, with D unresolved. V was pared by 0 bases and J by 1 base, with 13 bases between. Per the germline V gene, CDR1 is PRHDT and CDR2 is FYEKMQ (reference sequence). The CDR3 runs to 17 residues. The CDR3, as DNA: TGTGCCAGCAGCTTAGGGTTCGGCGGGCAGTCTGGAAACACCATATATTTT. Protein: CASSLGFGGQSGNTIYF.

V usage is TRBV11-3 and J usage is TRBJ1-2; the D is unclear. Trimming shortened V by 5 bases and J by 4 bases, and 11 bases separated the two germline ends. Germline V gives CDR1 SGHNT, CDR2 YENEEA. This CDR3 has 13 amino acids. The CDR3 region is CASSPVSGYGYTF. In DNA form, the CDR3 reads TGTGCCAGCAGCCCTGTTAGCGGCTATGGCTACACCTTC. Supplemented by reference TRBV11-3 and TRBJ1-2, the full variable domain reads EAGVVQSPRYKIIEKKQPVAFWCNPISGHNTLYWYLQNLGQGPELLIRYENEEAVDDSQLPKDRFSAERLKGVDSTLKIQPAELGDSAVYLCASSPVSGYGYTFGSGTRLTVV.

V and J are TRBV7-2 and TRBJ2-1; 14 bases agree with TRBD2. Trimming took 4 bases from V and 6 from J; bases not matched to a gene: 11. Germline V gene lookup returns CDR1 SGHTA and CDR2 FQGNSA. The length of the CDR3 is 18 residues. CDR3 nucleotide sequence: TGTGCCAGCAGCTGGGGGAGGGGACTAGCGGGAGTAGGCAATGAGCAGTTCTTC. Translating it yields CASSWGRGLAGVGNEQFF.

This chain joins TRBV21-1 and TRBJ2-3; TRBD1, the table's D call, lacks a check against the DNA. TRBV21-1 is a pseudogene. The CDR3 consists of 15 residues. The CDR3 DNA reads as TGTGCCAGCAGCAGGGACAGGGAGAGGTCAGATACGCAGTATTTT. Translation: CASSRDRERSDTQYF.

For the CDR3, the DNA is TGTGCCAGCAGCTATTCGGAGGGCTACACCTTC. Its translation is CASSYSEGYTF. The rearrangement joins TRBV7-2 to TRBJ1-2; no reliable D call. The CDR3 consists of 11 residues. Looked up from germline, CDR1 is SGHTA and CDR2 is FQGNSA. The ends were cut back, 4 bases at V and 8 bases at J, with 8 bases in the middle.

The gene calls are TRBV9 and TRBJ2-3; possible D gene TRBD1, 6 bases. The CDR3 totals 14 residues. From germline, CDR1 is SGDLS and CDR2 YYNGEE. V was pared by 0 bases and J by 9 bases, with 14 bases between. The CDR3 loop reads CASSVGTGPKTQYF. CDR3 DNA: TGTGCCAGCAGCGTAGGAACAGGGCCGAAAACGCAGTATTTT.

The chain links TRBV4-3 to TRBJ2-2; D might be TRBD1 (6 bases). The CDR3 runs to 15 residues. V was clipped by 7 bases and J by 0 bases, with 12 bases between them. Per germline, CDR1 LGHNA and CDR2 YSLEER. Here the CDR3 DNA reads TGCGCCAGCAACCGAGGGGGTGCGAACACCGGGGAGCTGTTTTTT. Residues: CASNRGGANTGELFF.

The chain links TRBV4-2 to TRBJ2-3; the D gene is possibly TRBD1 (5 bases). CDR1 is LGHNA, CDR2 YNFKEQ, per germline. This CDR3 comprises 16 residues. Trimming cost V 0 bases and J 2 bases, with 12 bases left between them. The CDR3 sequence is CASSQDPDKYTDTQYF. Here the CDR3 DNA reads TGTGCCAGCAGCCAAGATCCGGACAAGTACACAGATACGCAGTATTTT.

The chain links TRBV7-2 to TRBJ1-4; 9 positions agree with TRBD1. Unmatched junction bases numbered 6, after V lost 5 bases and J lost 5 bases. There are 15 residues in the CDR3. Germline CDR1 is SGHTA and CDR2 is FQGNSA. The CDR3 region has the DNA TGTGCCAGCAGCCCACAGGGGGCAGGGAATGAAAAACTGTTTTTT. Amino acids: CASSPQGAGNEKLFF.

The chain carries TRBV4-2 and TRBJ2-7; weak D call: TRBD2 (6 bases). CDR1 is LGHNA, CDR2 YNFKEQ, per germline. The CDR3 is made up of 15 amino acids. With 1 base removed from V and 7 bases from J, the gap between germline ends came to 17 bases. CDR3 amino acids: CASSQVAGTGMEQYF. The CDR3 DNA reads TGTGCCAGCAGCCAAGTCGCCGGGACTGGGATGGAGCAGTACTTC.

The gene calls are TRBV7-9 and TRBJ1-4; TRBD1 agrees at 11 bases. The CDR3 consists of 15 residues. CDR1 and CDR2 (germline): SEHNR, FQNEAQ (reference sequence). V was pared by 5 bases and J by 5 bases, with 4 bases of the junction left unmatched. In DNA, the CDR3 is TGTGCCAGCAGCGACTGGACAGGGGGCAATGAAAAACTGTTTTTT. Translation gives CASSDWTGGNEKLFF. Full variable domain (outside the CDR3, taken from reference TRBV7-9 and TRBJ1-4): DTGVSQNPRHKITKRGQNVTFRCDPISEHNRLYWYRQTLGQGPEFLTYFQNEAQLEKSRLLSDRFSAERPKGSFSTLEIQRTEQGDSAMYLCASSDWTGGNEKLFFGSGTQLSVL.

The chain joins TRBV7-6 to TRBJ1-5; perhaps TRBD1 as D (6 bases). This CDR3 has 15 amino acids. In germline, CDR1 is SGHVS, CDR2 FNYEAQ. V shed 3 bases and J shed 2 bases, with 11 bases lying between them. CDR3 protein: CASSFGDIGNQPQHF. As DNA, the CDR3 is TGTGCCAGCAGCTTTGGGGACATAGGCAATCAGCCCCAGCATTTT.

The rearrangement uses TRBV23-1 and TRBJ1-5; TRBD1 matches at 8 bases. Being an ORF, TRBV23-1 has a function that is uncertain. The CDR3 runs 16 residues. The ends lost 2 bases at V and 4 bases at J; junction bases unmatched: 7. For the CDR3, the DNA is TGCGCCAGCAGTCAAATTGAGGACAGGGAAAATCAGCCCCAGCATTTT. It codes for CASSQIEDRENQPQHF.

The chain links TRBV4-1 to TRBJ2-3, with D uncertain. Germline lookup yields CDR1 MGHRA and CDR2 YSYEKL. This CDR3 contains 15 residues. The ends were cut back, 4 bases at V and 6 bases at J, with 17 bases in the middle. The CDR3 sequence: CASSPGVTDGDTQYF. CDR3 in DNA: TGCGCCAGCAGCCCTGGTGTGACCGACGGGGATACGCAGTATTTT.